This T cell receptor beta chain came from a study of cytomegalovirus exposure and HLA in healthy donors. Profiled with immunoSEQ multiplex PCR; TCRdb holds only in-frame clones, not every one. The sample consists of approximately 180,000 clones, roughly 88% of them appearing once. The CDR3 has 11 amino acids. CDR1 and CDR2 from the germline V gene are MNHEY and SMNVEV (reference sequence). The V gene lost 7 bases and the J gene lost 2 bases, with 5 bases spanning the gap. The clonotype comes from a woman between 18 and 29 years old in good health and CMV-seronegative. The chain combines TRBV27 with TRBJ1-1; D not certain. What was sequenced was PBMCs. The CDR3 reads CASNPNTEAFF. The CDR3 DNA reads as TGTGCCAGCAATCCTAACACTGAAGCTTTCTTT.